The sample holds a few counts of the clone carrying this T cell receptor (beta chain). The sample is drawn from a study of cytomegalovirus exposure and HLA in healthy donors. Study in general: Earlier results showed approximately 110 million unique TCR beta sequences derived from 150 million to 200 million T cells.

CDR1 is MRHNA and CDR2 is SNTAGT in the germline V gene. This CDR3 has 15 residues. With 2 bases clipped from V and 4 bases from J, the junction kept 6 bases outside the gene matches. With 60 Vbeta and 13 Jbeta primers, the PCR was carried out. Profiling relied on immunoSEQ multiplex PCR, and the TCRdb table lists in-frame clones only, not all of them. The sample lists approximately 110,000 clones, about 16% occurring once. The source of this sequence is a young woman in good health and CMV-seronegative. This chain connects TRBV6-4 to TRBJ2-3, with 7 bases identical to TRBD2. Sequenced: PBMCs. The CDR3 DNA reads TGTGCCAGCAGTGACGTTGCGGGAGCGGCAGATACGCAGTATTTT. This encodes CASSDVAGAADTQYF.